This T cell receptor beta chain was identified in a study of T cell responses to AZD1222 COVID-19 vaccine. Study details: Timing groups of about 4 and about 12 weeks for second doses were pooled. Study-level findings and limits: Baseline serology detected seropositivity in only a handful of AZD1222 recipients.

With regard to this clone: Its specificity is unknown.

The CDR3 is made up of 15 amino acids. V gave up 4 bases and J gave up 4 bases, with 14 bases separating them. Germline CDR1 and CDR2: LGHDT and YNNKEL (reference sequence). Produced via immunoSEQ multiplex PCR; TCRdb's table is partial and in-frame only. The sample consists of 72,000 or so clones, 85% of them appearing once. The genes are TRBV3-1 (or the pseudogene TRBV3-2) and TRBJ2-1; a possible D gene is TRBD2 (7 bases). The clonotype originates from an adult in good health. The sequenced sample was peripheral blood, obtained on day 0 of AZD1222 vaccination. DNA for the CDR3: TGTGCCAGCAGCCTACCGGGGGGCTATTACAATGAGCAGTTCTTC. Translation: CASSLPGGYYNEQFF.